The clone carrying this T cell receptor beta chain showed up just once. Other DNA sequences in the same sample also yield this CDR3. The data are from a study of blood T cell repertoires in COVID-19. CDR3 length equals 15 residues. Per the germline V gene, CDR1 is LNHDA and CDR2 is SQIVND (reference sequence). J was trimmed by 0 bases and V by 6 bases; bases with no gene match: 4. Clones were sequenced by immunoSEQ multiplex PCR, and TCRdb holds only the in-frame ones, with some missing. The data hold approximately 170,000 clones, with approximately 82% observed a single time. The sample taken for sequencing was peripheral blood. The chain couples TRBV19 to TRBJ1-3, with 8 bases fitting TRBD1. The origin of this receptor is a woman at least 80 years old with active or convalescent COVID-19. The CDR3 nucleotides read TGTGCCAGTAGCCCCGGGACAGGCTCTGGAAACACCATATATTTT. It encodes CASSPGTGSGNTIYF.